This TCR beta chain was captured in a study of breast tumors, draining lymph nodes, adjacent tissues. Study-level results: Compared with lymph nodes, tumors were less diverse; compared with nontumor tissue, more. Tumor and nontumor repertoires were significantly more similar in luminal-like than in basal-like breast cancer. The data were judged consistent with most tumor T cells coming from lymph node and expanding in tumor. Tumor T cell lymph node origin was a supported hypothesis, not proven.

TCRdb reprocessed the multiplex PCR reads with MiXCR, giving one entry per CDR3 protein. This sample carries approximately 13,000 distinct CDR3 sequences, less than 85% of them seen once, and the ten largest clones take around two fifths. For this clonotype: The antigen is undetermined.

CDR1 is SGDLS and CDR2 is YYNGEE in the germline V gene. V dropped 0 bases and J dropped 5 bases, with 11 bases sitting between them. The CDR3 covers 15 residues. This TCR came from a female donor with breast cancer. Some clones in this sample may be carry-over from other donors' samples. The chain employs TRBV9 and TRBJ1-4; no reliable D call. The sequencing sample was made of tumor-adjacent breast tissue. DNA for the CDR3: TGTGCCAGCAGCGTAGATGGCAGGAAGAATGAAAAACTGTTTTTT. Protein product: CASSVDGRKNEKLFF.